The clone carrying this TCR beta chain was recorded many times. The antigen is undetermined. The data derive from a study of T cell repertoires in cytomegalovirus infection. V lost 5 bases, J lost 2 bases, and 3 bases stayed unmatched. The CDR3 consists of 13 residues. The V gene's germline CDR1 is SGHVS and CDR2 FQNEAQ. TCRdb ran MiXCR on the reads and lists one entry per CDR3 protein. There are roughly 180,000 distinct CDR3 sequences in the sample; less than 25% occur only once, and roughly 27% lies in the top ten. J is TRBJ2-7 and V is TRBV7-8, with 7 bases fitting TRBD1. The source was CD8+ T cells from cultured PBMCs, collected from culture after CMV antigen stimulation. The receptor was isolated from a human donor in good health (CMV status not recorded). Some clones in this sample may be carry-over from other donors' samples. The CDR3 coding sequence is TGTGCCAGCAGCCTCGGGACAGCCTACGAGCAGTACTTC. Translation gives CASSLGTAYEQYF.